A single sample gave rise to the 26 T cell receptor beta chains below, sequenced in a study of TIL therapy for anti-PD-1-resistant metastatic lung cancer. The libraries were made with immunoSEQ v3. TCRdb's table, derived via immunoSEQ multiplex PCR, lists solely in-frame clones and lacks some. Of approximately 87,000 clones in the sample, roughly 65% were seen once. The time point denotes: pre-treatment sample, taken before nivolumab and TIL therapy. Tumor tissue came from excised metastases, mostly pleural nodules or supraclavicular lymph nodes. The source was tumor tissue, collected at baseline. The receptors originated from a person between 25 and 80 years old with non-small cell lung cancer.

This clone has ten or more counts. The chain links TRBV28 to TRBJ2-7, with 7 bases lining up with TRBD1. V was pared by 5 bases and J by 4 bases, with 8 bases of the junction left unmatched. Germline V lookup: CDR1 MDHEN, CDR2 SYDVKM. The CDR3 loop spans 14 amino acids. This CDR3 is CASSTRDSMYEQYF. CDR3 coding DNA: TGTGCCAGCAGTACGAGGGACAGCATGTACGAGCAGTACTTC.

The rearrangement links TRBV27 to TRBJ1-3; D may be TRBD1 (5 bases). Deletions cut 6 bases from V and 0 bases from J, with 12 bases between. The germline V gene encodes CDR1 MNHEY and CDR2 SMNVEV (reference sequence). The length of the CDR3 is 15 residues. This CDR3 reads CASSRDYGSGNTIYF. CDR3 coding DNA: TGTGCCAGCAGCCGGGACTATGGCTCTGGAAACACCATATATTTT.

This chain connects TRBV9 to TRBJ2-5, with 7 nucleotides matching TRBD2. The CDR3 is made up of 15 amino acids. The V and J ends lost 4 bases and 4 bases, in that order; junction bases with no gene match: 10. Germline CDR1 SGDLS, CDR2 YYNGEE. The CDR3 loop reads CASSPWGGDRETQYF. CDR3 nucleotide sequence: TGTGCCAGCAGCCCGTGGGGGGGGGACCGAGAGACCCAGTACTTC.

This clone was counted a few times. The chain employs TRBV7-9 and TRBJ1-6; D is ambiguous. Germline CDR1 and CDR2: SEHNR and FQNEAQ (reference sequence). V lost 3 bases, J lost 0 bases, and 12 bases lay in between. This CDR3 is 17 amino acids long. The CDR3 DNA reads TGTGCCAGCAGCTTGGGAGGCGGACGCTCCTATAATTCACCCCTCCACTTT. Protein product: CASSLGGGRSYNSPLHF. The full variable domain, completed using reference TRBV7-9 and TRBJ1-6, is DTGVSQNPRHKITKRGQNVTFRCDPISEHNRLYWYRQTLGQGPEFLTYFQNEAQLEKSRLLSDRFSAERPKGSFSTLEIQRTEQGDSAMYLCASSLGGGRSYNSPLHFGNGTRLTVT.

The J gene is TRBJ2-1, the V gene TRBV9, with unresolved D. V dropped 0 bases and J dropped 0 bases, with 7 bases sitting between them. Germline V lookup: CDR1 SGDLS, CDR2 YYNGEE. This CDR3 comprises 15 residues. CDR3 region: CASSVAVSSYNEQFF. CDR3 sequence (DNA): TGTGCCAGCAGCGTAGCGGTGAGCTCCTACAATGAGCAGTTCTTC.

V and J are TRBV18 and TRBJ2-5, with 11 bases that match TRBD1. The V and J ends lost 4 bases and 4 bases, in that order; junction bases with no gene match: 5. Germline CDR1 is KGHSH and CDR2 is LQKENI. The CDR3 covers 15 residues. The CDR3 sequence: CASSRTGGEGETQYF. DNA for the CDR3: TGTGCCAGCTCACGGACAGGGGGCGAGGGAGAGACCCAGTACTTC.

V usage is TRBV6-5 and J usage is TRBJ2-1; D might be TRBD2 (6 bases). V lost 7 bases and J 0 bases, leaving 7 bases between the germline ends. Germline values: CDR1 MNHEY, CDR2 SVGAGI. There are 13 residues in the CDR3. The CDR3 region has the DNA TGTGCCAGCACCGGGGGCTCCTACAATGAGCAGTTCTTC. Amino acid sequence: CASTGGSYNEQFF.

This clone showed up just once. V and J are TRBV20-1 and TRBJ2-1, with D perhaps given as TRBD1 or TRBD2 (5 bases each). In germline, CDR1 is DFQATT, CDR2 SNEGSKA (reference sequence). This CDR3 spans 11 amino acids. The V gene lost 3 bases and the J gene lost 9 bases, with 9 bases spanning the gap. The CDR3 coding sequence is TGCAGTGCTAGTGGGGGATCTGAGCAGTTCTTC. This codes for CSASGGSEQFF.

The rearrangement links TRBV19 to TRBJ2-1, with 9 bases lining up with TRBD1. The CDR3 is made up of 14 amino acids. Trimming at V came to 1 base and at J to 8 bases, leaving 3 bases not matched to a gene. Germline V gene sequence: CDR1 LNHDA, CDR2 SQIVND (reference sequence). The CDR3 loop is CASSIGDRVYEQFF. DNA for the CDR3: TGTGCCAGTAGTATAGGGGACAGGGTCTATGAGCAGTTCTTC.

This clone was seen once. The rearrangement links TRBV7-9 to TRBJ2-3; D is possibly TRBD2 (5 bases). The V and J ends lost 0 bases and 5 bases respectively, with 12 bases between them. There are 15 residues in the CDR3. Germline lookup yields CDR1 SEHNR and CDR2 FQNEAQ (reference sequence). The CDR3 coding sequence is TGTGCCAGCAGCTTAGCGCCGGCGGGTGAAGATACGCAGTATTTT. As protein: CASSLAPAGEDTQYF. The variable domain in full, completed from reference TRBV7-9 and TRBJ2-3, reads DTGVSQNPRHKITKRGQNVTFRCDPISEHNRLYWYRQTLGQGPEFLTYFQNEAQLEKSRLLSDRFSAERPKGSFSTLEIQRTEQGDSAMYLCASSLAPAGEDTQYFGPGTRLTVL.

The chain combines TRBV19 with TRBJ2-5; TRBD1 matches 11 bases. The CDR3 runs 16 residues. Per the germline V gene, CDR1 is LNHDA and CDR2 is SQIVND (reference sequence). J gave up 5 bases and V 3 bases, and 8 bases lay outside the gene matches. CDR3 nucleotides: TGTGCCAGTAGTATTATGAGGACAGGGGGCGGCGAGACCCAGTACTTC. The encoded protein is CASSIMRTGGGETQYF.

V and J are TRBV28 and TRBJ2-2; perhaps TRBD2 as D (5 bases). V dropped 2 bases and J dropped 1 base, with 11 bases sitting between them. In germline, CDR1 is MDHEN, CDR2 SYDVKM. CDR3 length equals 16 residues. CDR3 loop: CASSLVYGVNTGELFF. In DNA, the CDR3 is TGTGCCAGCAGTTTAGTTTACGGGGTGAACACCGGGGAGCTGTTTTTT. Using reference TRBV28 and TRBJ2-2 for the parts outside the CDR3, the full variable domain is DVKVTQSSRYLVKRTGEKVFLECVQDMDHENMFWYRQDPGLGLRLIYFSYDVKMKEKGDIPEGYSVSREKKERFSLILESASTNQTSMYLCASSLVYGVNTGELFFGEGSRLTVL.

V is TRBV29-1 and J is TRBJ1-2; unclear D gene. V lost 3 bases, J lost 8 bases, and 4 bases lay in between. Germline V gene data show CDR1 as SQVTM and CDR2 as ANQGSEA. The CDR3 has 9 residues. CDR3 protein: CSVESGYTF. The CDR3 DNA is TGCAGCGTTGAGTCGGGCTACACCTTC.

In nucleotides, the CDR3 is TGCGCCAGCGCCGGCGGAGACACTGAAGCTTTCTTT. Amino acid sequence: CASAGGDTEAFF. This chain joins TRBV5-1 and TRBJ1-1; D is uncertain. Trimming took 7 bases from V and 3 from J, leaving 10 bases between them. The CDR3 covers 12 residues. In germline, CDR1 is SGHRS, CDR2 YFSETQ.

This clone was observed a handful of times. This rearrangement joins TRBV3-1 (or the pseudogene TRBV3-2) to TRBJ2-7, with D perhaps TRBD2 (5 bases). Germline values: CDR1 LGHDT, CDR2 YNNKEL (reference sequence). This CDR3 has 13 amino acids. V lost 0 bases and J 7 bases, leaving 10 bases between the germline ends. CDR3 sequence (DNA): TGTGCCAGCAGCCAAGACGGGGTTAGGGAGCAGTACTTC. Encoded protein: CASSQDGVREQYF.

This chain connects TRBV4-3 to TRBJ2-5; possible D gene TRBD2, 5 bases. Germline V CDR1 and CDR2: LGHNA, YSLEER. This CDR3 is built from 14 residues. V dropped 0 bases and J dropped 7 bases, with 12 bases sitting between them. CDR3 bases: TGCGCCAGCAGCCAAGAAACATGGGCGGGGACCCAGTACTTC. It codes for CASSQETWAGTQYF.

This clone was detected only a few times. V and J are TRBV10-3 and TRBJ2-1; 10 nucleotides agree with TRBD1. The CDR3 has 15 amino acids. Losses at the gene ends were 3 bases for V and 7 bases for J; bases not matched to a gene: 6. From germline, CDR1 is ENHRY and CDR2 SYGVKD. CDR3 sequence (DNA): TGTGCCATCAGTGACCGACAGGGGGCTATGAATGAGCAGTTCTTC. Encoded protein: CAISDRQGAMNEQFF.

Concerning this clone: A junction end diverges from the germline sequence, so it may reflect a read error. This chain connects TRBV12-3 or TRBV12-4 to TRBJ2-7, with 7 bases matching TRBD1. There are 11 residues in the CDR3. In nucleotides, the CDR3 is TGTGCCAGCAGTCGGACAGGCGATACTAACTTC. It codes for CASSRTGDTNF.

The gene calls are TRBV27 and TRBJ1-5, with D maybe TRBD1 (5 bases). The CDR3 spans 14 residues. Trimming took 8 bases from V and 4 from J, leaving 15 bases between them. Germline CDR1 MNHEY, CDR2 SMNVEV (reference sequence). The CDR3 bases are TGTGCCAGCTGGGACCTCCAGGCAAATCAGCCCCAGCATTTT. Protein product: CASWDLQANQPQHF.

This chain connects TRBV18 to TRBJ2-7, with no clear D. The V and J ends lost 3 bases and 3 bases respectively, with 15 bases between them. Germline loops: CDR1 KGHSH, CDR2 LQKENI. There are 15 residues in the CDR3. This CDR3 is CASSPTAVLIYEQYF. Here the CDR3 DNA reads TGTGCCAGCTCACCGACGGCAGTCCTGATCTACGAGCAGTACTTC.

This chain links TRBV3-1 (or the pseudogene TRBV3-2) with TRBJ2-7; 9 bases align to TRBD1. The V and J ends lost 6 bases and 0 bases, in that order; junction bases with no gene match: 9. The V gene's germline CDR1 is LGHDT and CDR2 YNNKEL (reference sequence). The CDR3 sequence is 16 residues long. CDR3 coding DNA: TGTGCCAGCAGTTTCTACAGGGGGCCGAGCTCCTACGAGCAGTACTTC. Its protein product is CASSFYRGPSSYEQYF.

This clone was counted a single time. At one end the junction does not follow the germline gene, possibly because of a read error. V usage is TRBV4-1 and J usage is TRBJ1-2; 12 nucleotides match TRBD1. This CDR3 is built from 13 residues. CDR1 is MGHRA and CDR2 is YSYEKL in the germline V gene. Here the CDR3 DNA reads TGCGCCAGCAGCTCAGGGACAGGGGGCGATCTCGCCTTC. Encoded protein: CASSSGTGGDLAF.

The V and J genes are TRBV7-2 and TRBJ2-7; the match to TRBD2 covers 8 bases. CDR1 and CDR2 from the germline V gene are SGHTA and FQGNSA. CDR3 length: 16 amino acids. V lost 3 bases and J lost 1; bases outside the gene matches: 8. This chain's CDR3 is CASSLGGAGASYEQYF. The CDR3 DNA is TGTGCCAGCAGCTTGGGGGGAGCGGGAGCTTCCTACGAGCAGTACTTC. Together with reference TRBV7-2 and TRBJ2-7, the CDR3 gives the full variable domain: GAGVSQSPSNKVTEKGKDVELRCDPISGHTALYWYRQSLGQGLEFLIYFQGNSAPDKSGLPSDRFSAERTGGSVSTLTIQRTQQEDSAVYLCASSLGGAGASYEQYFGPGTRLTVT.

This clone has a handful of counts. This chain uses TRBV19 with TRBJ2-1, with 9 bases matching TRBD1. This CDR3 comprises 14 residues. Trimming at V came to 9 bases and at J to 4 bases, leaving 7 bases not matched to a gene. Germline loops: CDR1 LNHDA, CDR2 SQIVND (reference sequence). The CDR3 protein is CASGGTGKYNEQFF. The CDR3, as DNA: TGTGCCAGCGGCGGGACAGGGAAATACAATGAGCAGTTCTTC.

This clone was detected once. The chain is built from TRBV3-1 (or the pseudogene TRBV3-2) and TRBJ2-1, with TRBD2 identical over 10 bases. Germline assignment: CDR1 LGHDT and CDR2 YNNKEL (reference sequence). The CDR3 covers 16 residues. The junction had 7 bases not matched to a gene; V was cut back by 5 bases and J by 3 bases. The DNA for the CDR3 is TGTGCCAGCAGCTTACGAGCGGGAGGGGGCTACAATGAGCAGTTCTTC. Translated: CASSLRAGGGYNEQFF.

The chain combines TRBV2 with TRBJ2-3; TRBD1 is a possible D gene (6 bases). Per the germline V gene, CDR1 is SNHLY and CDR2 is FYNNEI. Trimming removed 2 bases from V and 5 bases from J, with 20 bases in between. CDR3 length: 17 residues. DNA of the CDR3: TGTGCCAGCAGTGAATGGATTGTGGGGGCCAGAAAAGATACGCAGTATTTT. It specifies CASSEWIVGARKDTQYF.